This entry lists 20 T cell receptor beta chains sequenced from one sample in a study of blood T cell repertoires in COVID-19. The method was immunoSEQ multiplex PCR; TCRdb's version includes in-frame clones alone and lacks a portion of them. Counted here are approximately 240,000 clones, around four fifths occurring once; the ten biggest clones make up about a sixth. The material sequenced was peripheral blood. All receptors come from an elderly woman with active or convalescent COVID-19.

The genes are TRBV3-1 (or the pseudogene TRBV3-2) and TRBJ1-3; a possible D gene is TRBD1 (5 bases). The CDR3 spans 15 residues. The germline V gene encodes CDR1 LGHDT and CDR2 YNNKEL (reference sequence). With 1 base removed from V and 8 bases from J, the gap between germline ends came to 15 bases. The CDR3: CASSQGRQGTDTIYF. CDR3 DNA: TGTGCCAGCAGCCAAGGCCGTCAGGGTACGGACACCATATATTTT.

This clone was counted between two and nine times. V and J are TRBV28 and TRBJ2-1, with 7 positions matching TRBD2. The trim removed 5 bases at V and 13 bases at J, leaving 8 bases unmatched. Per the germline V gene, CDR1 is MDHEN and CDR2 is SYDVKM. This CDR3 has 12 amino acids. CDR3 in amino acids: CASSLSGVGQFF. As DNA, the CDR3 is TGTGCCAGCAGTCTAAGCGGGGTGGGCCAGTTCTTC.

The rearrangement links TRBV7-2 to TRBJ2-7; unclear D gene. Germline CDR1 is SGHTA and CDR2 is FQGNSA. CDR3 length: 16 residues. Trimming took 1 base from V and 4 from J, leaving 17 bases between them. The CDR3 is CASSLGGRSGKYEQYF. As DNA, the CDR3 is TGTGCCAGCAGCTTAGGAGGCCGATCCGGAAAGTACGAGCAGTACTTC.

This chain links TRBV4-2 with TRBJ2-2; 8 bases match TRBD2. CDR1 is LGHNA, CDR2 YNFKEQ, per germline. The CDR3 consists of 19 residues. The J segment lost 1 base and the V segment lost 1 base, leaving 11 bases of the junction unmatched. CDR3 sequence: CASSQGPGAGGVNTGELFF. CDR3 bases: TGTGCCAGCAGCCAAGGTCCCGGGGCGGGAGGAGTGAACACCGGGGAGCTGTTTTTT.

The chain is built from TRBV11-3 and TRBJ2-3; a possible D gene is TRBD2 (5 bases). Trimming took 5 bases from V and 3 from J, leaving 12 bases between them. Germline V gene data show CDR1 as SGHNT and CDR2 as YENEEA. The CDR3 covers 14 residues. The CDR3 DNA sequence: TGTGCCAGCAGCCTAAAGGGAGTAACAGATACGCAGTATTTT. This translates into CASSLKGVTDTQYF.

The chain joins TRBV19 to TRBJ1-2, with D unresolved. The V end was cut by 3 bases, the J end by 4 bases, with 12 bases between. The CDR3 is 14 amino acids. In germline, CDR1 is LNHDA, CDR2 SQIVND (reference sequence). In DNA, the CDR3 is TGTGCCAGTAGTATCGGTGGGCTTACCTATGGCTACACCTTC. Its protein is CASSIGGLTYGYTF.

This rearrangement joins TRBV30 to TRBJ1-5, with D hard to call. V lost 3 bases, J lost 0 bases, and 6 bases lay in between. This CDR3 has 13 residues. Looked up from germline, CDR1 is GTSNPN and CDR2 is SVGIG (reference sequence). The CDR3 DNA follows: TGTGCCTGGAGACGGGATAGCAATCAGCCCCAGCATTTT. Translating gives CAWRRDSNQPQHF. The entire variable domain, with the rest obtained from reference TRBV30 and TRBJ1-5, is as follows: SQTIHQWPATLVQPVGSPLSLECTVEGTSNPNLYWYRQAAGRGLQLLFYSVGIGQISSEVPQNLSASRPQDRQFILSSKKLLLSDSGFYLCAWRRDSNQPQHFGDGTRLSIL.

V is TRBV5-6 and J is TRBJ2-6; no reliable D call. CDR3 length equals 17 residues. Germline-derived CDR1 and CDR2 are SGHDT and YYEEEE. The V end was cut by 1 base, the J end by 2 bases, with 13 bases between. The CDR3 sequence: CASSLIANFPGANVLTF. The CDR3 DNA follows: TGTGCCAGCAGCTTGATCGCTAATTTTCCTGGGGCCAACGTCCTGACTTTC.

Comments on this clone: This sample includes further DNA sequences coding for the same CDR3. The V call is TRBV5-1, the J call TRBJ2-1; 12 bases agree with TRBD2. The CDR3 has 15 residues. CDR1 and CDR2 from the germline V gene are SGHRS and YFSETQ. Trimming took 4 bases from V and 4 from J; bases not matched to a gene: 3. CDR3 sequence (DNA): TGCGCCAGCAGCGGCGGGACTAGCGGGTACAATGAGCAGTTCTTC. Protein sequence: CASSGGTSGYNEQFF.

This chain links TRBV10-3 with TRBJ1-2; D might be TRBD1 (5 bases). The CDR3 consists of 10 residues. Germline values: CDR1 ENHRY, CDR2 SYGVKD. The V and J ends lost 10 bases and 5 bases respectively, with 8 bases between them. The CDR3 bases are TGTGCCACCGGGGGGTATGGCTACACCTTC. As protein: CATGGYGYTF.

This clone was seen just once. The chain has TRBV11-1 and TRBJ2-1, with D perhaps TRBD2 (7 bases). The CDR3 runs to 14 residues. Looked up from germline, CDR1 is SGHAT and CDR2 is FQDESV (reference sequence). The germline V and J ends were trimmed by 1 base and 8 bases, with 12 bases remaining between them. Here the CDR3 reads CASSLGGGEYEQFF. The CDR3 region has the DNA TGTGCCAGCAGCTTAGGGGGGGGCGAGTATGAGCAGTTCTTC. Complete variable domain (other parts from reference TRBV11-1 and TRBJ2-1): EAEVAQSPRYKITEKSQAVAFWCDPISGHATLYWYRQILGQGPELLVQFQDESVVDDSQLPKDRFSAERLKGVDSTLKIQPAELGDSAMYLCASSLGGGEYEQFFGPGTRLTVL.

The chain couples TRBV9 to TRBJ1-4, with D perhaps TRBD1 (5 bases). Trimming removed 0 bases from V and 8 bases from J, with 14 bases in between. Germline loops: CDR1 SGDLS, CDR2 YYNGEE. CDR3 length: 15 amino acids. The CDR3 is CASSVEGRVNEKLFF. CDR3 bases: TGTGCCAGCAGCGTAGAGGGCAGGGTGAACGAAAAACTGTTTTTT.

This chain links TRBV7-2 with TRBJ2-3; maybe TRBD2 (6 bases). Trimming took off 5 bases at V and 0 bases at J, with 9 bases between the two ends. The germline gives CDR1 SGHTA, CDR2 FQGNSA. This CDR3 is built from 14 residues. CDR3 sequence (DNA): TGTGCCAGCAGCCGCGGGGTTAGCACAGATACGCAGTATTTT. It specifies CASSRGVSTDTQYF.

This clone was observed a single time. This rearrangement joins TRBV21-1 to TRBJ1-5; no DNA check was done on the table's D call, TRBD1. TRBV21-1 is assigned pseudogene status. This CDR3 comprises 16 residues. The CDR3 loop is CASSKAGTGWNQPQHF. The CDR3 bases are TGTGCCAGCAGCAAAGCCGGGACAGGGTGGAATCAGCCCCAGCATTTT.

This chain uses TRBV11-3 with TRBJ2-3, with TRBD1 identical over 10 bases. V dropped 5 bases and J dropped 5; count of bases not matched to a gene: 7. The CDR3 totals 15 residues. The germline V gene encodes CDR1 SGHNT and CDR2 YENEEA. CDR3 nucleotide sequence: TGTGCCAGCAGCACCCGACAGGGGGCGAGAGATACGCAGTATTTT. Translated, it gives CASSTRQGARDTQYF.

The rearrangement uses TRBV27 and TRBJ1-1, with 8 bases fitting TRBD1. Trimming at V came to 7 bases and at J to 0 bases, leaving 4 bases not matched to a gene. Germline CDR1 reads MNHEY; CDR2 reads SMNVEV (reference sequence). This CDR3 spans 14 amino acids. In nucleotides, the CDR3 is TGTGCCAGCAAACAGGGGGGCCTGAACACTGAAGCTTTCTTT. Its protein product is CASKQGGLNTEAFF.

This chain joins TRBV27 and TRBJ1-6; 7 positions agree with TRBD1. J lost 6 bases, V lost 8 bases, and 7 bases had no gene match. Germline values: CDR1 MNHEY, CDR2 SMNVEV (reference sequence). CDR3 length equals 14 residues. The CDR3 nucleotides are TGTGCCAGCGGCGGACAGGTCTTTAATTCACCCCTCCACTTT. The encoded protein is CASGGQVFNSPLHF.

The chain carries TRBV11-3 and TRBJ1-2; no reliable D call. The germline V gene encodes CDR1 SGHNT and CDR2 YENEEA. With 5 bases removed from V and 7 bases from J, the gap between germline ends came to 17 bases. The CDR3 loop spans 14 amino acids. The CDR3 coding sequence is TGTGCCAGCAGCGCTTCCAGTTTTTCTGGTGGCTACACCTTC. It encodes CASSASSFSGGYTF.

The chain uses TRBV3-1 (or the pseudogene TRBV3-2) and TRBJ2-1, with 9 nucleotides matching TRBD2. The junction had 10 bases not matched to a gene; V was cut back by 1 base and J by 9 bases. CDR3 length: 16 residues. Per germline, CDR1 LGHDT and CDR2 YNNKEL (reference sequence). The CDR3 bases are TGTGCCAGCAGCCAAGGCCTAGCGGGACGGGCGGGTGAGCAGTTCTTC. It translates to CASSQGLAGRAGEQFF.

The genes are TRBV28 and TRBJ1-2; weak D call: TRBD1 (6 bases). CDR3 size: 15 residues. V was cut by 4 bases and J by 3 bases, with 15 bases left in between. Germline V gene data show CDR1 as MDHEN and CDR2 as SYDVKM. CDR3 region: CASSSPRGQYYGYTF. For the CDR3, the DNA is TGTGCCAGCAGTTCCCCGCGGGGGCAGTACTATGGCTACACCTTC.